These 32 T cell receptor beta chains share one sample of origin, sequenced in a study of blood T cell repertoires in COVID-19. TCRdb's copy holds only in-frame clones and misses some; the assay was immunoSEQ multiplex PCR. In the table there are 50,000 to 70,000 clones, approximately 90% of which are singletons. Sequencing was performed on peripheral blood. These receptor sequences come from a human donor with active COVID-19. The donor label of this sample is uncertain.

The chain combines TRBV9 with TRBJ1-1; D might be TRBD1 (5 bases). Germline CDR1 is SGDLS and CDR2 is YYNGEE. V was shortened by 0 bases and J by 3 bases, with 6 bases between the two germline ends. This CDR3 region has 13 residues. The CDR3 protein is CASSVEGYTEAFF. As DNA, the CDR3 is TGTGCCAGCAGCGTAGAGGGGTACACTGAAGCTTTCTTT.

The genes are TRBV7-8 and TRBJ2-3; D is perhaps TRBD2 (5 bases). Per the germline V gene, CDR1 is SGHVS and CDR2 is FQNEAQ. The CDR3 length is 13 residues. V lost 3 bases and J 3 bases, leaving 7 bases between the germline ends. CDR3 sequence: CASSFPGTDTQYF. In DNA, the CDR3 is TGTGCCAGCAGCTTCCCGGGGACAGATACGCAGTATTTT. The variable domain in full, completed from reference TRBV7-8 and TRBJ2-3, reads GAGVSQSPRYKVAKRGQDVALRCDPISGHVSLFWYQQALGQGPEFLTYFQNEAQLDKSGLPSDRFFAERPEGSVSTLKIQRTQQEDSAVYLCASSFPGTDTQYFGPGTRLTVL.

The CDR3 loop reads CASSHRENTEAFF. CDR3 nucleotides: TGTGCCAGCAGTCACAGAGAGAACACTGAAGCTTTCTTT. The chain links TRBV6-2 or TRBV6-3 to TRBJ1-1; the D is unclear. This CDR3 is built from 13 residues. Trimming took off 5 bases at V and 1 base at J, with 8 bases between the two ends. Germline V gene lookup returns CDR1 MNHEY and CDR2 SVGEGT.

The chain employs TRBV27 and TRBJ2-7, with a tentative D call TRBD1 (6 bases). Looked up from germline, CDR1 is MNHEY and CDR2 is SMNVEV (reference sequence). Trimming removed 2 bases from V and 2 bases from J, with 10 bases in between. The CDR3 is 14 residues long. The CDR3, as DNA: TGTGCCAGCAGTTTAAGGGGGAGCGCCTACGAGCAGTACTTC. Residues: CASSLRGSAYEQYF.

The chain has TRBV21-1 and TRBJ2-7; the DNA was not used to check the table's D call, TRBD1. TRBV21-1 is a documented pseudogene. This CDR3 has 12 residues. The CDR3 reads CASPVQGYEQYV. The CDR3 DNA follows: TGTGCCAGCCCTGTCCAGGGTTACGAGCAGTACGTC.

The chain has TRBV28 and TRBJ1-6; D remains ambiguous. Germline V gene sequence: CDR1 MDHEN, CDR2 SYDVKM. Trimming left V 2 bases short and J 9 bases short, with 11 bases between. The CDR3 sequence is 14 residues long. This chain's CDR3 is CASSLNPYGSPLHF. The CDR3 DNA reads TGTGCCAGCAGTTTAAACCCCTATGGTTCACCCCTCCACTTT.

The V and J genes are TRBV27 and TRBJ1-2; 8 nucleotides align to TRBD1. The CDR3 loop spans 18 amino acids. V gave up 5 bases and J gave up 4 bases; unmatched junction bases: 18. Germline-derived CDR1 and CDR2 are MNHEY and SMNVEV (reference sequence). The CDR3 is CASSKFRGRDRKPYGYTF. Written as DNA, the CDR3 is TGTGCCAGCAGTAAGTTCCGGGGTCGGGACAGGAAACCCTATGGCTACACCTTC.

The chain recombines TRBV4-1 with TRBJ2-5; TRBD1 matches at 9 bases. Germline V gene data show CDR1 as MGHRA and CDR2 as YSYEKL. The CDR3 covers 18 residues. J gave up 6 bases and V 2 bases, and 16 bases lay outside the gene matches. This chain's CDR3 is CASSQSSERTGERQTQYF. CDR3 sequence (DNA): TGCGCCAGCAGCCAATCATCGGAAAGGACAGGGGAAAGACAGACCCAGTACTTC.

This chain uses TRBV12-5 with TRBJ2-5, with 8 bases that match TRBD1. Germline V gene lookup returns CDR1 LGHNT and CDR2 FRNRAP. This CDR3 has 14 residues. Losses at the gene ends were 6 bases for V and 9 bases for J; bases not matched to a gene: 12. CDR3 region: CASGSTGAPGAQYF. The CDR3 DNA is TGTGCTAGTGGCTCGACAGGGGCCCCCGGGGCCCAGTACTTC.

The gene calls are TRBV27 and TRBJ2-1; 10 positions agree with TRBD2. The trim removed 3 bases at V and 9 bases at J, leaving 14 bases unmatched. Germline V lookup: CDR1 MNHEY, CDR2 SMNVEV (reference sequence). This CDR3 spans 17 amino acids. DNA of the CDR3: TGTGCCAGCAGTTTCTCCCCCTCAGCGGGAGGGCTTGGTGAGCAGTTCTTC. It yields the protein CASSFSPSAGGLGEQFF.

V and J are TRBV2 and TRBJ2-7; D remains unclear. This CDR3 is built from 13 residues. Germline V lookup: CDR1 SNHLY, CDR2 FYNNEI. V was shortened by 2 bases and J by 1 base, with 6 bases between the two germline ends. CDR3 in amino acids: CASSEQVSYEQYV. CDR3 coding DNA: TGTGCCAGCAGTGAACAGGTATCCTACGAGCAGTACGTC.

The chain joins TRBV6-4 to TRBJ2-1; 9 bases fit TRBD2. Germline V gene data show CDR1 as MRHNA and CDR2 as SNTAGT. The CDR3 is 17 amino acids. V lost 4 bases and J lost 0; bases outside the gene matches: 7. In nucleotides, the CDR3 is TGTGCCAGCAGTGTAACTAGCGGGCGCAGCTCCTACAATGAGCAGTTCTTC. Encoded protein: CASSVTSGRSSYNEQFF.

This chain joins TRBV9 and TRBJ2-3; 8 bases align to TRBD2. The CDR3 is 16 amino acids. The ends lost 0 bases at V and 5 bases at J; junction bases unmatched: 8. Looked up from germline, CDR1 is SGDLS and CDR2 is YYNGEE. As DNA, the CDR3 is TGTGCCAGCAGCGTAGCAGGAGCGGGAGTCATAGATACGCAGTATTTT. Translated, it gives CASSVAGAGVIDTQYF.

V usage is TRBV5-6 and J usage is TRBJ2-3; tentative D call: TRBD2 (5 bases). This CDR3 spans 14 amino acids. The ends were cut back, 3 bases at V and 1 base at J, with 9 bases in the middle. The germline CDR1 and CDR2 sequences are SGHDT and YYEEEE. CDR3 amino acids: CASSWETRTDTQYF. CDR3 DNA: TGTGCCAGCAGCTGGGAGACCCGCACAGATACGCAGTATTTT.

This clone was seen a handful of times. The chain has TRBV28 and TRBJ2-7; a possible D gene is TRBD1 (5 bases). This CDR3 is 12 amino acids long. CDR1 and CDR2 from the germline V gene are MDHEN and SYDVKM. Trimming removed 6 bases from V and 3 bases from J, with 9 bases in between. CDR3 residues: CASSPGFYEQYF. DNA for the CDR3: TGTGCCAGCAGCCCAGGGTTCTACGAGCAGTACTTC.

V is TRBV5-8 and J is TRBJ1-3; no clear D. CDR1 is SGHTS and CDR2 is YDEGEE in the germline V gene. With 4 bases removed from V and 1 base from J, the gap between germline ends came to 6 bases. The CDR3 contains 13 residues. Written as DNA, the CDR3 is TGTGCCAGCAGCCTCCTATCTGGAAACACCATATATTTT. It yields the protein CASSLLSGNTIYF.

CDR3: CASSPRSGWNTGELFF. The DNA for the CDR3 is TGTGCCAGCAGTCCCCGTAGCGGGTGGAACACCGGGGAGCTGTTTTTT. The chain recombines TRBV2 with TRBJ2-2, with 7 positions matching TRBD2. V shed 5 bases, J shed 1 base, and the junction held 7 bases outside the gene matches. The CDR3 totals 16 residues. CDR1 is SNHLY and CDR2 is FYNNEI in the germline V gene.

The chain links TRBV28 to TRBJ2-1; 10 positions match TRBD2. Unmatched junction bases numbered 2, after V lost 5 bases and J lost 10 bases. The CDR3 runs 12 residues. From germline, CDR1 is MDHEN and CDR2 SYDVKM. CDR3 in amino acids: CASSPLAGEQFF. In DNA, the CDR3 is TGTGCCAGCAGTCCACTAGCGGGAGAGCAGTTCTTC.

This sequence joins TRBV5-6 and TRBJ2-7; TRBD2 is a possible D gene (6 bases). Germline loops: CDR1 SGHDT, CDR2 YYEEEE. The CDR3 totals 12 residues. Deletions cut 4 bases from V and 6 bases from J, with 11 bases between. CDR3 protein: CASSAGSLEQYV. The CDR3 DNA follows: TGTGCCAGCAGCGCGGGAAGTCTCGAGCAGTACGTC.

This chain links TRBV29-1 with TRBJ1-1; possible D gene TRBD1, 5 bases. Germline V gives CDR1 SQVTM, CDR2 ANQGSEA. V was shortened by 4 bases and J by 2 bases, with 14 bases between the two germline ends. The CDR3 extends over 14 amino acids. The CDR3 reads CSVVGGQGNTEAFF. In DNA form, the CDR3 reads TGCAGCGTTGTAGGTGGTCAGGGAAACACTGAAGCTTTCTTT. The variable domain in full, completed from reference TRBV29-1 and TRBJ1-1, reads SAVISQKPSRDICQRGTSLTIQCQVDSQVTMMFWYRQQPGQSLTLIATANQGSEATYESGFVIDKFPISRPNLTFSTLTVSNMSPEDSSIYLCSVVGGQGNTEAFFGQGTRLTVV.

In this sample, this clone turned up once. The V gene is TRBV5-5, the J gene TRBJ1-1; a possible D gene is TRBD1 (5 bases). This CDR3 spans 14 amino acids. Trimming took off 0 bases at V and 6 bases at J, with 12 bases between the two ends. The germline CDR1 and CDR2 sequences are SGHKS and YYEKEE (reference sequence). In DNA form, the CDR3 reads TGTGCCAGCAGCTTGGCCGGGGCGGGGGCTGAAGCTTTCTTT. Protein sequence: CASSLAGAGAEAFF.

The V gene is TRBV6-4, the J gene TRBJ2-3; 7 nucleotides line up with TRBD2. The CDR3 runs to 13 residues. Trimming cost V 3 bases and J 3 bases; bases outside gene matches: 0. Germline loops: CDR1 MRHNA, CDR2 SNTAGT. The CDR3 is CASSERETDTQYF. The CDR3 DNA follows: TGTGCCAGCAGTGAGCGGGAGACAGATACGCAGTATTTT.

The gene calls are TRBV2 and TRBJ2-5, with TRBD2 identical over 9 bases. V shed 5 bases, J shed 5 bases, and the junction held 9 bases outside the gene matches. The germline gives CDR1 SNHLY, CDR2 FYNNEI. The CDR3 spans 15 residues. CDR3 sequence reads: CASSSPGLAMETQYF. The CDR3 coding sequence is TGTGCCAGCAGTTCACCCGGACTAGCGATGGAGACCCAGTACTTC.

The J gene is TRBJ2-3, the V gene TRBV11-3; no clear D. From germline, CDR1 is SGHNT and CDR2 YENEEA. The CDR3 has 14 residues. V lost 3 bases to trimming and J lost 0 bases, with 7 bases between them. The CDR3 DNA is TGTGCCAGCAGCTTGACTTCTAGCACAGATACGCAGTATTTT. The encoded protein is CASSLTSSTDTQYF.

The V and J genes are TRBV27 and TRBJ1-6; D gene unclear. This CDR3 spans 18 amino acids. Germline V lookup: CDR1 MNHEY, CDR2 SMNVEV (reference sequence). Trimming removed 3 bases from V and 5 bases from J, with 20 bases in between. CDR3 in amino acids: CASSFRAVPRGHNSPLHF. CDR3 bases: TGTGCCAGCAGTTTTCGGGCGGTTCCCCGCGGGCATAATTCACCCCTCCACTTT.

The CDR3 region has the DNA TGTGCCAGCAGCCCTCCTCGAGGGGTAGCGGTCAATGAGCAGTTCTTC. Protein product: CASSPPRGVAVNEQFF. V is TRBV27 and J is TRBJ2-1; possible D gene TRBD2, 6 bases. The CDR3 has 16 amino acids. V was shortened by 6 bases and J by 6 bases, with 21 bases between the two germline ends. CDR1 is MNHEY and CDR2 is SMNVEV in the germline V gene (reference sequence).

The V and J genes are TRBV9 and TRBJ2-1, with D possibly being TRBD1 (5 bases). Per the germline V gene, CDR1 is SGDLS and CDR2 is YYNGEE. V lost 0 bases, J lost 10 bases, and 14 bases lay in between. The CDR3 contains 14 residues. The CDR3 DNA reads TGTGCCAGCAGCGTAGAACCAGGGAAACACGAGCAGTTCTTC. Translating gives CASSVEPGKHEQFF.

The V call is TRBV7-3, the J call TRBJ2-1; 9 positions match TRBD2. Per germline, CDR1 SGHTA and CDR2 FQGTGA. The CDR3 extends over 16 amino acids. Trimming at V came to 1 base and at J to 9 bases, leaving 10 bases not matched to a gene. CDR3 protein: CASSLRGREGHGEQFF. For the CDR3, the DNA is TGTGCCAGCAGCTTAAGGGGGCGGGAGGGCCACGGTGAGCAGTTCTTC.

The chain employs TRBV6-5 and TRBJ1-2, with D maybe TRBD1 (5 bases). The CDR3 extends over 12 amino acids. The germline gives CDR1 MNHEY, CDR2 SVGAGI. V dropped 6 bases and J dropped 7 bases, with 12 bases sitting between them. The CDR3 DNA sequence: TGTGCCAGCAGGCCCGGGGGGGTTGGCTACACCTTC. As protein: CASRPGGVGYTF.

This chain joins TRBV5-1 and TRBJ2-3; 7 nucleotides agree with TRBD1. Germline V CDR1 and CDR2: SGHRS, YFSETQ. The CDR3 consists of 14 residues. Losses at the gene ends were 3 bases for V and 5 bases for J; bases not matched to a gene: 6. The CDR3 region has the DNA TGCGCCAGCAGCTGGCGACAGGGTGGAGATACGCAGTATTTT. Protein product: CASSWRQGGDTQYF.

This chain connects TRBV6-1 to TRBJ2-7, with a weak D call TRBD1 (6 bases). Germline V lookup: CDR1 MNHNS, CDR2 SASEGT. This CDR3 contains 15 residues. Trimming removed 2 bases at V and 4 bases at J, with 15 bases between. The CDR3 nucleotides read TGTGCCAGCAGTGAATGGGGGCAGGGTGAGTACGAGCAGTACTTC. It specifies CASSEWGQGEYEQYF.

This chain links TRBV27 with TRBJ1-5; the match to TRBD1 covers 9 bases. The CDR3 consists of 15 residues. V lost 5 bases to trimming and J lost 5 bases; unmatched junction nucleotides: 7. Germline V gene data show CDR1 as MNHEY and CDR2 as SMNVEV (reference sequence). This CDR3 is CASSPWGQGDQPQHF. DNA of the CDR3: TGTGCCAGCAGTCCCTGGGGACAGGGTGATCAGCCCCAGCATTTT.